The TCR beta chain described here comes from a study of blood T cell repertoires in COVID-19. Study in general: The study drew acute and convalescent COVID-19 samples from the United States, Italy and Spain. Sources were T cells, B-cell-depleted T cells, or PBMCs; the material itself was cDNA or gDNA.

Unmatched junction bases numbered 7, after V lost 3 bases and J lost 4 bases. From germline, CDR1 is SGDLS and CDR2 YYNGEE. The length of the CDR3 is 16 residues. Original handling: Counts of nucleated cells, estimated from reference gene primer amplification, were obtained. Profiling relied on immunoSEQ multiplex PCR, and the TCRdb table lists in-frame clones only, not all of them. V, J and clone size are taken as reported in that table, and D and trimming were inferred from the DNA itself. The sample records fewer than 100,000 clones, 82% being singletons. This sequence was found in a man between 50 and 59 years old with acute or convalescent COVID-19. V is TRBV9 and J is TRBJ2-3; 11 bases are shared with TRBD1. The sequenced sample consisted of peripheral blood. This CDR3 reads CASSGRTGGFSDTQYF. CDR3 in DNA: TGTGCCAGCAGCGGACGGACAGGGGGCTTTTCAGATACGCAGTATTTT.